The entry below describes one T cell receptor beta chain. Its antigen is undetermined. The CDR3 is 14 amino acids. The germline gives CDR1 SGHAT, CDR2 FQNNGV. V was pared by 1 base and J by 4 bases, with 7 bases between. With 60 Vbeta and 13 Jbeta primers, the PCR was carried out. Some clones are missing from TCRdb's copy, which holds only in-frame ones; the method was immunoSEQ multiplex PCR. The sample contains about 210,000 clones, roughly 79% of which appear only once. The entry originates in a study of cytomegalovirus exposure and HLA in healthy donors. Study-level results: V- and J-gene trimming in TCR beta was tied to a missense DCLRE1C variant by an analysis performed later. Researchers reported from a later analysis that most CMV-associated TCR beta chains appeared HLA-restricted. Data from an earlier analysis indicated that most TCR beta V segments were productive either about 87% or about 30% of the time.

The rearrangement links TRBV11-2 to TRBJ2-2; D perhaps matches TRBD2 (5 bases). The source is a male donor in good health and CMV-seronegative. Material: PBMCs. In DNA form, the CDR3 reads TGTGCCAGCAGCTTAGCGGCGGGCACCGGGGAGCTGTTTTTT. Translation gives CASSLAAGTGELFF.